This entry lists 17 T cell receptor beta chains sequenced from one sample in a study of cytomegalovirus exposure and HLA in healthy donors. The PCR ran on 60 Vbeta and 13 Jbeta primers. Clones were read by immunoSEQ multiplex PCR, and TCRdb kept only the in-frame ones, dropping some. The data hold approximately 240,000 clones, with 77% observed a single time. Specimen: PBMCs. The receptor set was obtained from a woman aged 55 to 70 in good health and CMV-seropositive.

The chain combines TRBV6-1 with TRBJ2-2; D call uncertain. V was cut by 4 bases and J by 4 bases, with 13 bases left in between. Per germline, CDR1 MNHNS and CDR2 SASEGT. The CDR3 is 15 amino acids. CDR3 nucleotides: TGTGCCAGCAGTGCGATGCCAGCAGGCACCGGGGAGCTGTTTTTT. Its protein is CASSAMPAGTGELFF.

The V and J genes are TRBV30 and TRBJ1-1; the match to TRBD1 covers 8 bases. From germline, CDR1 is GTSNPN and CDR2 SVGIG (reference sequence). The CDR3 contains 14 residues. Germline trimming cut 4 bases from V and 0 bases from J; bases unmatched to any gene: 4. The CDR3 DNA is TGTGCCTGGATGAAGACAGGGGTGAACACTGAAGCTTTCTTT. It translates to CAWMKTGVNTEAFF.

The V gene is TRBV15, the J gene TRBJ2-1; 13 positions match TRBD2. Germline CDR1 is LNHNV and CDR2 is YYDKDF (reference sequence). J lost 7 bases, V lost 4 bases, and 10 bases had no gene match. CDR3 length: 17 residues. The chain's CDR3 is CATSNPGLAGVLNEQFF. The CDR3 DNA follows: TGTGCCACCAGCAATCCCGGACTAGCGGGAGTCCTGAATGAGCAGTTCTTC.

The gene calls are TRBV4-3 and TRBJ2-7, with D maybe TRBD2 (7 bases). Trimming took 1 base from V and 1 from J, leaving 17 bases between them. The CDR3 length is 17 residues. Germline V gene sequence: CDR1 LGHNA, CDR2 YSLEER. CDR3 protein: CASSQVLGGGGSYEQYF. CDR3 nucleotide sequence: TGCGCCAGCAGCCAAGTGTTGGGGGGAGGGGGTTCCTACGAGCAGTACTTC.

This clone was found a few times. This chain links TRBV5-5 with TRBJ2-7; D might be TRBD2 (7 bases). Germline V CDR1 and CDR2: SGHKS, YYEKEE (reference sequence). Between the trimmed V and J ends, which lost 6 bases and 0 bases, there was a span of 22 bases. The length of the CDR3 is 17 residues. CDR3 residues: CASTRSYGGATSYEQYF. CDR3 coding DNA: TGTGCCAGCACTCGCAGCTATGGGGGGGCGACCTCCTACGAGCAGTACTTC.

This chain uses TRBV19 with TRBJ1-1; D gene uncertain. V shed 3 bases and J shed 2 bases, with 13 bases lying between them. The CDR3 loop spans 15 amino acids. Germline V lookup: CDR1 LNHDA, CDR2 SQIVND (reference sequence). The CDR3 DNA follows: TGTGCCAGTAGTATCGGGCGGGAAAAAAACACTGAAGCTTTCTTT. This gives the protein CASSIGREKNTEAFF.

This chain joins TRBV29-1 and TRBJ2-3; TRBD1 agrees at 8 bases. With 7 bases clipped from V and 5 bases from J, the junction kept 8 bases outside the gene matches. The CDR3 runs 13 residues. Germline V gene lookup returns CDR1 SQVTM and CDR2 ANQGSEA. The CDR3 spells CSANRGVGDTQYF. The CDR3 DNA follows: TGCAGCGCCAACAGGGGGGTGGGAGATACGCAGTATTTT.

J is TRBJ1-4 and V is TRBV27, with TRBD1 matching 8 bases. V was clipped by 6 bases and J by 4 bases; unmatched bases: 25. CDR1 and CDR2 from the germline V gene are MNHEY and SMNVEV (reference sequence). The CDR3 runs 21 residues. Here the CDR3 DNA reads TGTGCCAGCAGCCCCAGCCCCAGAGGTACAGGGGGTAGGTGGAGTAATGAAAAACTGTTTTTT. Residues: CASSPSPRGTGGRWSNEKLFF.

The J gene is TRBJ1-6, the V gene TRBV5-1; maybe TRBD1 (5 bases). The CDR3 is made up of 17 amino acids. Looked up from germline, CDR1 is SGHRS and CDR2 is YFSETQ. V was shortened by 4 bases and J by 0 bases, with 14 bases between the two germline ends. CDR3: CASSLGQGHSYNSPLHF. Here the CDR3 DNA reads TGCGCCAGCAGCCTAGGACAAGGACACTCCTATAATTCACCCCTCCACTTT.

In this sample, this clone turned up a few times. This sequence joins TRBV7-9 and TRBJ2-6, with D hard to call. This CDR3 contains 15 residues. Germline CDR1 is SEHNR and CDR2 is FQNEAQ (reference sequence). Trimming removed 7 bases from V and 0 bases from J, with 10 bases in between. The CDR3 nucleotides read TGTGCCAGCACCATAGTCTCCTCTGGGGCCAACGTCCTGACTTTC. This gives the protein CASTIVSSGANVLTF.

This clone was picked up a small number of times. This chain uses TRBV4-2 with TRBJ2-5; 8 bases fit TRBD1. The junction had 2 bases not matched to a gene; V was cut back by 1 base and J by 1 base. The germline V gene encodes CDR1 LGHNA and CDR2 YNFKEQ. The CDR3 runs 15 residues. CDR3 region: CASSQGQGAQETQYF. In DNA form, the CDR3 reads TGTGCCAGCAGCCAAGGGCAGGGGGCCCAAGAGACCCAGTACTTC.

This clone was counted only a few times. This sequence joins TRBV27 and TRBJ1-2; 10 bases fit TRBD1. The V and J ends lost 5 bases and 5 bases, in that order; junction bases with no gene match: 5. CDR1 is MNHEY and CDR2 is SMNVEV in the germline V gene (reference sequence). This CDR3 is built from 14 residues. Here the CDR3 reads CASSDRGPSYGYTF. CDR3 nucleotides: TGTGCCAGCAGTGACAGGGGGCCTTCTTATGGCTACACCTTC.

V is TRBV9 and J is TRBJ2-4, with 8 bases matching TRBD2. Germline V lookup: CDR1 SGDLS, CDR2 YYNGEE. This CDR3 has 14 residues. V dropped 3 bases and J dropped 7; count of bases not matched to a gene: 6. CDR3 sequence: CASSAAGLDNIQYF. CDR3 coding DNA: TGTGCCAGCAGCGCGGCGGGACTAGACAACATTCAGTACTTC.

This clone showed up just once. The rearrangement links TRBV7-9 to TRBJ2-1; TRBD2 agrees at 14 bases. The V gene end was trimmed by 5 bases and the J gene end by 1 base; junction bases not matched to a gene: 1. This CDR3 comprises 16 residues. Germline V gives CDR1 SEHNR, CDR2 FQNEAQ (reference sequence). The CDR3 sequence: CASSRTSGGSYNEQFF. CDR3 coding DNA: TGTGCCAGCAGCCGGACTAGCGGGGGGTCCTACAATGAGCAGTTCTTC.

The rearrangement joins TRBV7-2 to TRBJ1-2; TRBD1 matches at 8 bases. The CDR3 totals 14 residues. Germline V CDR1 and CDR2: SGHTA, FQGNSA. The J segment lost 8 bases and the V segment lost 7 bases, leaving 12 bases of the junction unmatched. CDR3 loop: CASTTGAGGLGYTF. The DNA of the CDR3 is TGTGCCAGCACCACAGGAGCAGGGGGCTTGGGCTACACCTTC. The whole variable domain, filled in from reference TRBV7-2 and TRBJ1-2, reads GAGVSQSPSNKVTEKGKDVELRCDPISGHTALYWYRQSLGQGLEFLIYFQGNSAPDKSGLPSDRFSAERTGGSVSTLTIQRTQQEDSAVYLCASTTGAGGLGYTFGSGTRLTVV.

V is TRBV2 and J is TRBJ2-3; weak D call: TRBD1 (6 bases). V was trimmed by 1 base and J by 0 bases, leaving 17 bases between them. CDR1 and CDR2 from the germline V gene are SNHLY and FYNNEI. The CDR3 is 18 amino acids. In nucleotides, the CDR3 is TGTGCCAGCAGTGAAGGGACAGACTTATCCATTAGCACAGATACGCAGTATTTT. It codes for CASSEGTDLSISTDTQYF.

This clone has just one count. The chain carries TRBV2 and TRBJ2-5; 11 bases map to TRBD2. CDR1 is SNHLY and CDR2 is FYNNEI in the germline V gene. V trimming: 7 bases; J trimming: 7 bases; junction bases outside the gene matches: 17. The CDR3 runs 17 residues. The DNA for the CDR3 is TGTGCCAGCACCGAGGGCCTAGCGGGGGGAAGGGGTGTGACCCAGTACTTC. It specifies CASTEGLAGGRGVTQYF.